The present entry profiles one T cell receptor beta chain with its context. This clonotype has a count of ten or more. Its recognized antigen is unknown. There are no base qualities to consult, and no much larger clone falls within one base. The data stem from a study of early T cells in non-severe SARS-CoV-2 infection (dated by TCRdb to the early 2020s). Regarding the research as a whole: TCR sequencing used bulk RNA from unsorted whole blood, so alpha and beta chains could not be paired. Study-wide findings and limitations: Matching against VDJdb was skewed toward anti-spike CD8 responses, likely underestimated virus-specific expansions, and missed private and CD4 specificities.

The protocol used for the library was 5' RACE. The sequencer was a NextSeq 500. Unique molecular identifiers were attached to individual cDNA molecules in the TCR library protocol so that sequencing error and PCR bias could be corrected. Both TCR alpha and beta chains were sequenced, and tight co-correlation was observed between alpha and beta sequence abundances in each sample. Per the authors' processing: Decombinator V4 was used to perform V gene, J gene and CDR3 annotation of TCR sequences. TCRs were defined as expanded if a significant change between any two time points was detected under a Poisson model with p below 0.0001. TCR abundances were normalised to the total number of TCRs sequenced per sample and were expressed as counts per million. TRAV1-2 paired with TRAJ12, TRAJ20 or TRAJ33 defined MAIT TCRs, while TRAV10 paired with TRAJ18 defined iNKT TCRs. A search of VDJdb, accessed on 1 November 2021, was run for TCRs annotated to CMV, EBV and SARS-CoV-2, with TCRs annotated for multiple antigens excluded. TCRdb reanalyzed the raw reads on its own, using fastp at Q25 for trimming and MiXCR for clone calling, and kept in-frame beta chains. One record per CDR3 amino acid sequence lists the most common genes and DNA. TCRdb's processing, not the study's, gives the V and J calls here. A total of around 66,000 distinct CDR3 sequences appear in this sample, 4.5% to 7.5% of them only once. The ten largest clones take up 3% to 4% of the sample.

For CDR1 and CDR2, the germline V gene (reference sequence) lists MNHEY and SMNVEV. Trimming accounts for 5 bases at V and 6 bases at J, while the number of junction bases matched to no gene is 5. The CDR3 goes from the cysteine to the phenylalanine over 13 residues. This entry keeps only the CDR3 DNA: 39 bases, framed from base 1. Set within a cohort of healthcare workers in London, UK, this nested case-control study involved weekly PCR testing of nasopharyngeal swabs along with blood sampling. Healthcare workers were recruited between 23 and 31 March 2020, during the week of the UK lockdown, and were followed weekly for up to roughly 15 weeks.

The material was whole blood, obtained at baseline. This receptor chain uses TRBV27 and TRBJ1-1, and TRBD1 aligns with 8 junction nucleotides. The sequence was obtained from an adult who was a healthcare worker with PCR-confirmed SARS-CoV-2 infection or an uninfected control (not recorded which). DNA sequence: TGTGCCAGCAGTCCGGACAGGGCCCCTGAAGCTTTCTTT. Its protein is CASSPDRAPEAFF.